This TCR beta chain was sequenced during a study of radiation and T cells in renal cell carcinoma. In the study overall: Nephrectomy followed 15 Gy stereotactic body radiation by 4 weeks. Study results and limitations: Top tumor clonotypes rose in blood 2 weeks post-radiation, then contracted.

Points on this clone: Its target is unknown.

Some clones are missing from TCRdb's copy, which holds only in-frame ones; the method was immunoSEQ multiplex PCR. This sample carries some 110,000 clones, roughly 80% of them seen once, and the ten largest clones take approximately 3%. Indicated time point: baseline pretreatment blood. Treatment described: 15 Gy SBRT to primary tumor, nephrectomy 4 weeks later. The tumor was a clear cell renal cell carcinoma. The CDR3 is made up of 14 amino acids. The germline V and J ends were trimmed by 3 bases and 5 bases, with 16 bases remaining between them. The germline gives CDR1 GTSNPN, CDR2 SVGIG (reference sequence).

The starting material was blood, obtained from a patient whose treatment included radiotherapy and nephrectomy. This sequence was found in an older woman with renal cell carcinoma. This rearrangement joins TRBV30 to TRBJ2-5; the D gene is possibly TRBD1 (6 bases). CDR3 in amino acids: CAWSPKGGRETQYF. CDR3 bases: TGTGCCTGGAGCCCTAAAGGGGGAAGGGAGACCCAGTACTTC.